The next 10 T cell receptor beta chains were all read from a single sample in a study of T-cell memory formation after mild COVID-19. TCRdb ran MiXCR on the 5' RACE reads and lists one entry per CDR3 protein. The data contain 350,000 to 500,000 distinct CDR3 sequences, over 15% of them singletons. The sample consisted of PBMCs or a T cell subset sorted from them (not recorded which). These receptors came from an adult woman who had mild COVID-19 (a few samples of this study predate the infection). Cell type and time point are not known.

The CDR3 DNA follows: TGTGCCAGCAGCTTGCCCGGGACAGGGAAAGCATACGAGCAGTACTTC. Protein product: CASSLPGTGKAYEQYF. The chain links TRBV5-4 to TRBJ2-7; 9 positions agree with TRBD1. Germline CDR1 and CDR2: SGHNT and YYREEE (reference sequence). V shed 1 base and J 4 bases; nucleotides not matched to a gene: 9. The CDR3 extends over 16 amino acids.

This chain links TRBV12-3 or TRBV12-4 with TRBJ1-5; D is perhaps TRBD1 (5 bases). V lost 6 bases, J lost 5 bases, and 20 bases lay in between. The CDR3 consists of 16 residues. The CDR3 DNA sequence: TGTGCCAGCAGCCCCCTATCCGGGACCGTCGATCAGCCCCAGCATTTT. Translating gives CASSPLSGTVDQPQHF.

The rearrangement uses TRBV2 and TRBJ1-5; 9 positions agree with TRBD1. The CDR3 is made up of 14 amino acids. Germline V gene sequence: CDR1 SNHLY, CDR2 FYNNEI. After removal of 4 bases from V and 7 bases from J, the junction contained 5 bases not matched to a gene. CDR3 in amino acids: CASSVTGGRQPQHF. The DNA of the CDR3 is TGTGCCAGCAGTGTGACAGGGGGGCGACAGCCCCAGCATTTT.

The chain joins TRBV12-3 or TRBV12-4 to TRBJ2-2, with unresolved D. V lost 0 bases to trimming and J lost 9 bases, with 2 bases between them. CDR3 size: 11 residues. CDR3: CASSLARELFF. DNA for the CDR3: TGTGCCAGCAGTTTAGCTAGGGAGCTGTTTTTT.

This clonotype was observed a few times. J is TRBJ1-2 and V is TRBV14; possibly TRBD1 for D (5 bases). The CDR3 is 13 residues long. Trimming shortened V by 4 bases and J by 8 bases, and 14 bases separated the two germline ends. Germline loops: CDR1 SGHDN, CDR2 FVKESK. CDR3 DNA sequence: TGTGCCAGCAGCCCCGGGGTTAGGGGCGGCTACACCTTC. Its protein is CASSPGVRGGYTF.

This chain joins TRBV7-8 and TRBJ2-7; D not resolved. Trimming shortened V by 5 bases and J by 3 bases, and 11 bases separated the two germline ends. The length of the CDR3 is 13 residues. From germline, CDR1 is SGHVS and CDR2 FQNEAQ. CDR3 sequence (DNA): TGTGCCAGCAGCGATGCCGTTATCTACGAGCAGTACTTC. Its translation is CASSDAVIYEQYF. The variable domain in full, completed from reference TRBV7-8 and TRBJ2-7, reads GAGVSQSPRYKVAKRGQDVALRCDPISGHVSLFWYQQALGQGPEFLTYFQNEAQLDKSGLPSDRFFAERPEGSVSTLKIQRTQQEDSAVYLCASSDAVIYEQYFGPGTRLTVT.

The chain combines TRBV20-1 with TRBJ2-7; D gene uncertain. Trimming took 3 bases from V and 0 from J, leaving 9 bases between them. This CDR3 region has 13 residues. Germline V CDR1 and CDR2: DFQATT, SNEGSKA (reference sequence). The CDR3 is CSARPLSSYEQYF. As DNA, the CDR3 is TGCAGTGCTAGGCCACTAAGCTCCTACGAGCAGTACTTC.

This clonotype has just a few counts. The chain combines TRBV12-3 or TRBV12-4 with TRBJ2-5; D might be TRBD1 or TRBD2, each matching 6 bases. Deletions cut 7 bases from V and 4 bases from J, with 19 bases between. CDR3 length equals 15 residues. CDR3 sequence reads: CASTLKGGSAETQYF. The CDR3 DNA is TGTGCCAGCACCCTTAAAGGGGGGAGTGCAGAGACCCAGTACTTC.

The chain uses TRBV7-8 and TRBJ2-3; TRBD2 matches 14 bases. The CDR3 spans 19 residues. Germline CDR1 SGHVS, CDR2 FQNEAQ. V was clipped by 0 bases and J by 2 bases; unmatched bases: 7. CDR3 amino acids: CASSLALTSGGAVTDTQYF. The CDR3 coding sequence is TGTGCCAGCAGCTTAGCGTTGACTAGCGGGGGGGCCGTCACAGATACGCAGTATTTT.

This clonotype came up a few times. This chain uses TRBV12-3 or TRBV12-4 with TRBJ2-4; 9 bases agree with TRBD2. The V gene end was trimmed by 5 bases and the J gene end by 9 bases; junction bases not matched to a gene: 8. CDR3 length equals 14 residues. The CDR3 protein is CASSRGGGDIIQYF. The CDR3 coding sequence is TGTGCCAGCAGTCGCGGGGGGGGCGATATCATTCAGTACTTC.